Listed below are T cell receptor beta chains from one sample, sequenced in a study of response to subunit inactivated influenza vaccine. TCRdb ran MiXCR on the RT-PCR reads and lists one entry per CDR3 protein. This table holds roughly 460,000 distinct CDR3 sequences, approximately 11% found once. The sample consisted of PBMCs from blood, taken around seven weeks after vaccination. The receptors were gathered from a man aged 45 to 65 who received an inactivated influenza vaccine. Both conserved end residues are part of each CDR3. The D gene is left open where the match is weak. Clone size is shown for a subset of rows, as once, few, many or a class of expanded clone.

>TRBV7-9|TRBJ2-7|.|.
CASSLESGFTYEQYF
TGTGCCAGCAGCTTAGAGTCAGGCTTTACCTACGAGCAGTACTTC
>TRBV12-3/TRBV12-4|TRBJ2-7|many|TRBD2
CASRVTSGATYEQYF
TGTGCCAGCAGGGTGACTAGCGGGGCGACCTACGAGCAGTACTTC
>TRBV5-1|TRBJ2-1|few|.
CASSEAGVWDEQFF
TGCGCCAGCAGCGAGGCAGGGGTGTGGGATGAGCAGTTCTTC
>TRBV7-9|TRBJ2-5|many|.
CASRSLNEETQYF
TGTGCCAGCAGATCGTTAAATGAAGAGACCCAGTACTTC
>TRBV7-8|TRBJ1-5|few|.
CASSARPSHGNQPQHF
TGTGCCAGCAGCGCCAGACCCTCACATGGCAATCAGCCCCAGCATTTT
>TRBV3-1|TRBJ2-5|.|TRBD2
CASRRGSGALEETQYF
TGTGCCAGCAGGCGAGGGAGCGGGGCCCTCGAGGAGACCCAGTACTTC
>TRBV7-2|TRBJ2-5|.|TRBD1
CASSLGQGVVKTQYF
TGTGCCAGCAGCTTGGGACAGGGGGTTGTAAAGACCCAGTACTTC
>TRBV20-1|TRBJ2-5|many|.
CSASRQQETQYF
TGCAGTGCTAGTCGGCAGCAAGAGACCCAGTACTTC
>TRBV7-8|TRBJ1-5|few|.
CASSSGRPGNQPQHF
TGTGCCAGCAGCTCCGGTCGCCCTGGCAATCAGCCCCAGCATTTT
>TRBV25-1|TRBJ1-6|few|.
CASKMTGDRSPLHF
TGTGCCAGCAAAATGACCGGGGATCGTTCACCCCTCCACTTT
>TRBV20-1|TRBJ1-1|.|.
CSARTGQYTEAFF
TGCAGTGCTAGAACTGGGCAGTACACTGAAGCTTTCTTT
>TRBV20-1|TRBJ2-7|.|TRBD2
CSAITGTSASYEQYF
TGCAGTGCTATAACCGGGACTAGCGCCTCCTACGAGCAGTACTTC
>TRBV9|TRBJ1-1|few|.
CASSVGEVFEAFF
TGTGCCAGCAGCGTAGGAGAAGTATTTGAAGCTTTCTTT
>TRBV18|TRBJ2-3|many|.
CASRTRAPDTQYF
TGTGCCAGCAGGACAAGAGCACCAGATACGCAGTATTTT
>TRBV7-9|TRBJ2-3|.|.
CASSFERSTDTQYF
TGTGCCAGCAGCTTCGAGCGGAGCACAGATACGCAGTATTTT
>TRBV11-1|TRBJ2-1|.|TRBD2
CASSSRTSGNNEQFF
TGTGCCAGCAGCTCCCGGACTAGCGGTAACAATGAGCAGTTCTTC
>TRBV14|TRBJ2-2|few|.
CASSQVGELFF
TGTGCCAGCAGCCAAGTTGGGGAGCTGTTTTTT
>TRBV20-1|TRBJ1-6|many|.
CSARDPDQGSSPLHF
TGCAGTGCTAGAGATCCGGACCAGGGTAGTTCACCCCTCCACTTT
>TRBV9|TRBJ2-2|.|TRBD1
CASSPRTGTNTGELFF
TGTGCCAGCAGCCCGCGGACAGGAACGAACACCGGGGAGCTGTTTTTT
>TRBV20-1|TRBJ2-3|few|TRBD2
CSARTSGGGDTQYF
TGCAGTGCTAGGACTAGCGGGGGGGGAGATACGCAGTATTTT
>TRBV12-3/TRBV12-4|TRBJ2-5|.|.
CASSWTMGETQYF
TGTGCCAGCAGTTGGACGATGGGAGAGACCCAGTACTTC
>TRBV6-2/TRBV6-3|TRBJ2-6|.|.
CASSYSILEPNSGANVLTF
TGTGCCAGCAGTTACTCGATTCTAGAGCCTAACTCTGGGGCCAACGTCCTGACTTTC
>TRBV12-3/TRBV12-4|TRBJ1-4|.|TRBD1
CASSLGVQGHWVKLFF
TGTGCCAGCAGTTTGGGGGTACAGGGGCATTGGGTAAAACTGTTTTTT
>TRBV10-3|TRBJ1-1|.|.
CAISPGTRNTEAFF
TGTGCCATCAGTCCCGGGACCCGGAACACTGAAGCTTTCTTT
>TRBV5-1|TRBJ2-7|many|.
CASSTRIGHEQYF
TGCGCCAGCAGCACCAGAATTGGGCACGAGCAGTACTTC
>TRBV5-1|TRBJ2-7|.|.
CASSLEGKLHEQYF
TGCGCCAGCAGCTTGGAGGGGAAGCTCCACGAGCAGTACTTC
>TRBV24-1|TRBJ2-7|many|TRBD1
CATSRDSLDEQYF
TGTGCCACCAGCAGGGACAGCCTAGACGAGCAGTACTTC
>TRBV10-3|TRBJ2-6|.|TRBD1
CAISGTGGNLISGANVLTF
TGTGCCATCAGCGGGACAGGGGGTAATCTAATCTCTGGGGCCAACGTCCTGACTTTC
>TRBV7-8|TRBJ2-5|few|TRBD2
CASSFRDSGAYQETQYF
TGTGCCAGCAGCTTTCGGGATAGCGGGGCTTATCAAGAGACCCAGTACTTC
>TRBV10-1|TRBJ2-3|.|.
CASSESMGGIDTQYF
TGCGCCAGCAGTGAGTCGATGGGGGGTATAGATACGCAGTATTTT
>TRBV19|TRBJ1-5|.|.
CASSSSRVGDQPQHF
TGTGCCAGTAGTTCTTCCCGGGTGGGTGATCAGCCCCAGCATTTT
>TRBV6-1|TRBJ2-1|few|.
CASRRGTLTTNNEQFF
TGTGCCAGCAGGCGCGGGACTCTTACTACTAACAATGAGCAGTTCTTC
>TRBV11-2|TRBJ1-1|few|.
CASSLLSGGTFQRRAFF
TGTGCCAGCAGCCTCTTATCCGGGGGGACCTTCCAGAGGAGAGCTTTCTTT
>TRBV12-3/TRBV12-4|TRBJ1-4|few|TRBD1
CASSLEKPGQGIGKLFF
TGTGCCAGCAGTTTAGAGAAACCGGGACAGGGGATCGGTAAACTGTTTTTT
>TRBV15|TRBJ1-6|.|.
CATSTAGTGNSPLHF
TGTGCCACCAGCACGGCAGGGACTGGAAATTCACCCCTCCACTTT
>TRBV20-1|TRBJ2-1|few|TRBD2
CSAASGARDEQFF
TGCAGTGCCGCCAGCGGGGCTCGGGATGAGCAGTTCTTC
>TRBV19|TRBJ2-3|many|TRBD1
CASSIGQATDTQYF
TGTGCCAGTAGTATCGGACAGGCGACAGATACGCAGTATTTT
>TRBV27|TRBJ2-1|few|TRBD2
CASSLAGGPGEQFF
TGTGCCAGCAGTTTAGCGGGGGGGCCGGGTGAGCAGTTCTTC
>TRBV7-2|TRBJ1-6|many|.
CASSLGPSPLHF
TGTGCCAGCAGCTTAGGTCCTTCACCCCTCCACTTT
>TRBV12-3/TRBV12-4|TRBJ2-3|few|TRBD2
CASSRGGALTDTQYF
TGTGCCAGCAGCCGCGGGGGGGCATTGACAGATACGCAGTATTTT
>TRBV12-3/TRBV12-4|TRBJ2-1|medium-sized|TRBD2
CASSLTSGGEQFF
TGTGCCAGCAGTTTAACATCGGGGGGTGAGCAGTTCTTC
>TRBV6-2/TRBV6-3|TRBJ2-7|many|TRBD1
CASSLGQGRYEQYF
TGTGCCAGCAGCCTGGGACAGGGGCGCTACGAGCAGTACTTC
>TRBV7-8|TRBJ1-5|few|TRBD1
CASSTKPGQGLNQPQHF
TGTGCCAGCAGCACTAAACCGGGACAGGGTTTGAATCAGCCCCAGCATTTT
>TRBV3-1|TRBJ2-7|.|TRBD2
CASSINVAGPYEQYF
TGTGCCAGCAGCATCAACGTAGCGGGGCCCTACGAGCAGTACTTC
>TRBV6-2/TRBV6-3|TRBJ2-2|few|TRBD2
CASSWSSGAGELFF
TGTGCCAGCAGTTGGTCTAGCGGGGCCGGGGAGCTGTTTTTT
>TRBV6-2/TRBV6-3|TRBJ2-7|many|TRBD1
CATGRTGVTYEQYF
TGTGCCACTGGAAGGACAGGGGTTACCTACGAGCAGTACTTC
>TRBV5-1|TRBJ2-3|.|.
CASSITGGPTQYF
TGCGCCAGCAGCATAACGGGCGGGCCGACGCAGTATTTT
>TRBV7-2|TRBJ2-7|.|TRBD2
CASSLVGAGRVASEQYF
TGTGCCAGCAGCTTAGTCGGAGCGGGAAGGGTTGCTTCCGAGCAGTACTTC
>TRBV12-3/TRBV12-4|TRBJ1-5|many|.
CASSLLNQPQHF
TGTGCCAGCAGTTTACTAAATCAGCCCCAGCATTTT
>TRBV7-8|TRBJ1-4|.|.
CASSRRAVNEKLFF
TGTGCCAGCAGCCGCAGGGCGGTTAATGAAAAACTGTTTTTT
>TRBV29-1|TRBJ1-4|many|.
CSVGERGVNEKLFF
TGCAGCGTCGGAGAGAGGGGAGTTAATGAAAAACTGTTTTTT
>TRBV20-1|TRBJ2-1|many|TRBD2
CSASGSGSLNEQFF
TGCAGTGCTAGTGGTAGCGGGAGTCTTAATGAGCAGTTCTTC
>TRBV12-3/TRBV12-4|TRBJ2-1|many|TRBD1
CASRSGTGVYNEQFF
TGTGCCAGCAGGTCCGGGACAGGGGTCTACAATGAGCAGTTCTTC
>TRBV15|TRBJ2-3|few|TRBD2
CATSRGLAGPTDTQYF
TGTGCCACCAGCAGAGGACTAGCGGGGCCCACAGATACGCAGTATTTT
>TRBV7-9|TRBJ2-7|many|.
CASGAGYEQYF
TGTGCCAGTGGGGCCGGGTACGAGCAGTACTTC
>TRBV4-2|TRBJ1-1|many|TRBD1
CASSQARWGQGWNADTEAFF
TGTGCCAGCAGCCAAGCTAGATGGGGACAGGGCTGGAATGCGGACACTGAAGCTTTCTTT
>TRBV4-1|TRBJ1-1|few|.
CASSQDKQGGTEAFF
TGCGCCAGCAGCCAAGACAAACAGGGTGGTACTGAAGCTTTCTTT
>TRBV5-1|TRBJ1-1|many|.
CASSLDSGTEAFF
TGTGCCAGCAGCTTAGACAGCGGCACTGAAGCTTTCTTT